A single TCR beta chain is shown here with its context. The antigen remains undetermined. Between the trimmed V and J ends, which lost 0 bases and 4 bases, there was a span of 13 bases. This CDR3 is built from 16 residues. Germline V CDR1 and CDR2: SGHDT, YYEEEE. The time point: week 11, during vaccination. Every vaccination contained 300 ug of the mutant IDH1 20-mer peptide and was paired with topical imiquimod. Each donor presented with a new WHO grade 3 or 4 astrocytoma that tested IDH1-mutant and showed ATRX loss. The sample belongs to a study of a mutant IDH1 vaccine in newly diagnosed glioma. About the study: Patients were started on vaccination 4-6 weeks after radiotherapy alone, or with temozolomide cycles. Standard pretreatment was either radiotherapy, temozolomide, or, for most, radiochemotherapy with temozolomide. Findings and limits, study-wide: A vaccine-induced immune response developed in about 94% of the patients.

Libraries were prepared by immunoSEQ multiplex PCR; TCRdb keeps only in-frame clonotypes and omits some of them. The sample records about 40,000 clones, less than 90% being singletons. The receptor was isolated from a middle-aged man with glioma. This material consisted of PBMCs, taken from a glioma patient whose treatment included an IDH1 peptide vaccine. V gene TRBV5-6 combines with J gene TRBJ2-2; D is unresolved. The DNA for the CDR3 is TGTGCCAGCAGCTTGGGTGGGCCCCTGGGCACCGGGGAGCTGTTTTTT. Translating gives CASSLGGPLGTGELFF.